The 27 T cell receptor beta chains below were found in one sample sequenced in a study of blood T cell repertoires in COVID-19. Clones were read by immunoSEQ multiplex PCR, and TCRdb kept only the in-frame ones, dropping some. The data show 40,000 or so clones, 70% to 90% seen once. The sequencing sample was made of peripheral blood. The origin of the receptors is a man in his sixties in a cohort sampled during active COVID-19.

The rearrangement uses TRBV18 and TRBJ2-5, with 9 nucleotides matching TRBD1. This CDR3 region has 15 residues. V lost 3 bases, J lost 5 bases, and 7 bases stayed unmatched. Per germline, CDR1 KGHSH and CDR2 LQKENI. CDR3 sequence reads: CASSPGNRGRETQYF. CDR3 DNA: TGTGCCAGCTCACCCGGAAACAGGGGGCGTGAGACCCAGTACTTC. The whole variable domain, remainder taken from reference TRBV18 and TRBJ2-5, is NAGVMQNPRHLVRRRGQEARLRCSPMKGHSHVYWYRQLPEEGLKFMVYLQKENIIDESGMPKERFSAEFPKEGPSILRIQQVVRGDSAAYFCASSPGNRGRETQYFGPGTRLLVL.

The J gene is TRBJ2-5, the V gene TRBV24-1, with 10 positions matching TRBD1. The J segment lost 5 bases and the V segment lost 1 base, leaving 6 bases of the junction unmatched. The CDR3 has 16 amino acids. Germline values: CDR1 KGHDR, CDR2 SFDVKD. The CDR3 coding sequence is TGTGCCACCAGTGATTTTTCGGGGACAGGGGTCGAGACCCAGTACTTC. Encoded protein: CATSDFSGTGVETQYF.

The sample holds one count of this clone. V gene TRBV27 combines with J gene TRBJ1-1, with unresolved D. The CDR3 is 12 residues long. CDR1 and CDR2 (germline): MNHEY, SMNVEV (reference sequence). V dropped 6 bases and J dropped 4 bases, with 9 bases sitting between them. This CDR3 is CASRSVGTEAFF. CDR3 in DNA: TGTGCCAGCAGGTCTGTCGGCACTGAAGCTTTCTTT.

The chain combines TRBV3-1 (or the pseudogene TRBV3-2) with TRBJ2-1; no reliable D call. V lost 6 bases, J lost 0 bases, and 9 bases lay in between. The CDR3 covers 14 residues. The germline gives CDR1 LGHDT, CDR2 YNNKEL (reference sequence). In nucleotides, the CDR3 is TGTGCCAGCAGGCCAGCAGGCTCCTACAATGAGCAGTTCTTC. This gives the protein CASRPAGSYNEQFF.

CDR3 amino acids: CASSSGQPGELFF. The CDR3 region has the DNA TGTGCCAGCAGCTCCGGACAACCCGGGGAGCTGTTTTTT. The chain uses TRBV6-5 and TRBJ2-2; D possibly corresponds to TRBD1 (5 bases). Per the germline V gene, CDR1 is MNHEY and CDR2 is SVGAGI. V lost 6 bases and J lost 6, with 11 bases in between. The CDR3 consists of 13 residues.

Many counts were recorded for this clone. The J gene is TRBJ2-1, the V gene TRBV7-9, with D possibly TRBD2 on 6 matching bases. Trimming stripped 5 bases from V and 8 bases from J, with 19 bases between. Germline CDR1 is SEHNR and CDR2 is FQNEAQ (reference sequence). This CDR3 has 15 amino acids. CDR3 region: CASSPASDPGYEQFF. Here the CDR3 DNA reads TGTGCCAGCAGCCCGGCTAGCGATCCCGGCTATGAGCAGTTCTTC. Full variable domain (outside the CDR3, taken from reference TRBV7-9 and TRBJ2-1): DTGVSQNPRHKITKRGQNVTFRCDPISEHNRLYWYRQTLGQGPEFLTYFQNEAQLEKSRLLSDRFSAERPKGSFSTLEIQRTEQGDSAMYLCASSPASDPGYEQFFGPGTRLTVL.

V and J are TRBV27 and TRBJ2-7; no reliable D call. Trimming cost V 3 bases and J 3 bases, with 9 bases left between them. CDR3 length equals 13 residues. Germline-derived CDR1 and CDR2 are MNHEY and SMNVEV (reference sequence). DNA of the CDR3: TGTGCCAGCAGTTTTATCTCGGGCTACGAGCAGTACTTC. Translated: CASSFISGYEQYF.

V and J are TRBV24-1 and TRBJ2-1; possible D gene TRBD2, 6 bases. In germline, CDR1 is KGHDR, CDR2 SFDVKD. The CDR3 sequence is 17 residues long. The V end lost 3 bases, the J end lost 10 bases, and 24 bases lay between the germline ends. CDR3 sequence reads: CATSDPNLSSGRGEQFF. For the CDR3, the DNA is TGTGCCACCAGTGATCCAAACTTATCTTCAGGGCGGGGAGAGCAGTTCTTC.

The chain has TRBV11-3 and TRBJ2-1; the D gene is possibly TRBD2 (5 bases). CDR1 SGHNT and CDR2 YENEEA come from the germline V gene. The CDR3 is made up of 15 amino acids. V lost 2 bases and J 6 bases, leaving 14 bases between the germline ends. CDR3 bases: TGTGCCAGCAGCTTATTCCCGGGGTTTGGCAATGAGCAGTTCTTC. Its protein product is CASSLFPGFGNEQFF.

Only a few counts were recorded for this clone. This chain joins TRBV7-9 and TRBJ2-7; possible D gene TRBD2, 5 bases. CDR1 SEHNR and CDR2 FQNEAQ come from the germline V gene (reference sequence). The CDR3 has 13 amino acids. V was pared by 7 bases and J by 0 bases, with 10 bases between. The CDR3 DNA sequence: TGTGCCAGCAATTGGGGAGTCTCCTACGAGCAGTACTTC. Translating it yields CASNWGVSYEQYF.

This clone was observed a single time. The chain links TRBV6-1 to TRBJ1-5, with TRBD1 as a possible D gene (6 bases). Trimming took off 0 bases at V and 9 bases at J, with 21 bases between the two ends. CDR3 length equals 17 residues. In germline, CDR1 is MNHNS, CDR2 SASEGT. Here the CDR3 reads CASSEASSGAHGLPQHF. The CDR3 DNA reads TGTGCCAGCAGTGAAGCGAGTTCAGGGGCCCACGGGTTGCCCCAGCATTTT.

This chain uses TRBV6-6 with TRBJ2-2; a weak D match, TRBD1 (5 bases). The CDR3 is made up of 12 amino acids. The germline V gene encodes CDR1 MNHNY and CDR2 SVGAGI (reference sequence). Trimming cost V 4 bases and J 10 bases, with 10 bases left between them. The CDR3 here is CASSFLQAELFF. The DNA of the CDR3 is TGTGCCAGCAGTTTCCTACAGGCGGAGCTGTTTTTT.

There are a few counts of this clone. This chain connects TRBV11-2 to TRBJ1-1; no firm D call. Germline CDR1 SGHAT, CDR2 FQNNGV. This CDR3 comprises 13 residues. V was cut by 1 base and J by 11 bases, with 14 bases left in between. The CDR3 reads CASSLASGPGAFF. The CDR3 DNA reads TGTGCCAGCAGCTTAGCCTCCGGGCCGGGGGCTTTCTTT.

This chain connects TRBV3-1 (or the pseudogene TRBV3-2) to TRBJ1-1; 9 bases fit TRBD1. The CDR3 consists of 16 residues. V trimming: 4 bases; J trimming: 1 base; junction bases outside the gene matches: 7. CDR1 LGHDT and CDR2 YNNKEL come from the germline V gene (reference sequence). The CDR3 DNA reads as TGTGCCAGCAGCCGCCCCTCGGGACAGGGGAACACTGAAGCTTTCTTT. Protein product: CASSRPSGQGNTEAFF.

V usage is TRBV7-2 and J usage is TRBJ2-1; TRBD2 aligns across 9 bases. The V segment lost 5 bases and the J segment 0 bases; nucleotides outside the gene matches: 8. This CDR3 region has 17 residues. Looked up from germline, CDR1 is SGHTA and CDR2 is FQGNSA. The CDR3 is CASSTFSGGSSYNEQFF. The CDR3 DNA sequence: TGTGCCAGCAGCACCTTTAGCGGGGGAAGCTCCTACAATGAGCAGTTCTTC.

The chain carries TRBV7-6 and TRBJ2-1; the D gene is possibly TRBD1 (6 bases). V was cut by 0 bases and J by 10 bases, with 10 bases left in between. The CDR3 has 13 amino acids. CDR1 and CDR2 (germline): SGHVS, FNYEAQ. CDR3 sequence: CASSLATQGEQFF. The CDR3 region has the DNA TGTGCCAGCAGCTTAGCAACCCAGGGGGAGCAGTTCTTC.

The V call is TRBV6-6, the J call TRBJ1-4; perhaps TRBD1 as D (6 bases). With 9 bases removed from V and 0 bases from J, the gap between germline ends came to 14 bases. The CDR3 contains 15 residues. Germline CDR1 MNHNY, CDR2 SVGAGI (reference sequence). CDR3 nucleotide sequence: TGTGCCAGTGAACAGGGATCTGCAACTAATGAAAAACTGTTTTTT. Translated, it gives CASEQGSATNEKLFF.

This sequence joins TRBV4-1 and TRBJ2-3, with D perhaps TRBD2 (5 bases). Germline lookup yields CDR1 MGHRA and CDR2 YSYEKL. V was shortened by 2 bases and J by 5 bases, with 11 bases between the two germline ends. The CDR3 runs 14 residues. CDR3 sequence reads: CASSQSAGLDTQYF. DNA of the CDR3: TGCGCCAGCAGCCAATCGGCGGGCCTAGATACGCAGTATTTT.

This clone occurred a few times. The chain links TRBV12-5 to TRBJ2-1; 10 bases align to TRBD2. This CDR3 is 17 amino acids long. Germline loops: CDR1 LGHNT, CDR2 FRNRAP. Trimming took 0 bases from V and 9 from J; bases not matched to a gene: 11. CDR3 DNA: TGTGCTAGTGGTTTGGTGACCTCCAGCGGGAGGGCCGGTGAGCAGTTCTTC. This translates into CASGLVTSSGRAGEQFF.

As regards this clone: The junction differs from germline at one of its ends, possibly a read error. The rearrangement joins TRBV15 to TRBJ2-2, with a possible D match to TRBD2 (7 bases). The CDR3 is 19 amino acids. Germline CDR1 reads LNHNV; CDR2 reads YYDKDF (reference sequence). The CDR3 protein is CPTSRDSTWGGPNTGELFF. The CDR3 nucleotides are TGCCCCACCAGCAGAGATTCCACATGGGGGGGGCCTAACACCGGGGAGCTGTTTTTT.

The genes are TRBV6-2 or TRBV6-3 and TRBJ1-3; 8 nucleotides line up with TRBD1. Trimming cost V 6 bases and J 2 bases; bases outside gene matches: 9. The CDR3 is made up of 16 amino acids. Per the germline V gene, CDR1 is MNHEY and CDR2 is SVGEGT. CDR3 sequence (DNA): TGTGCCAGCAGCCCGACTCGGACAGGGACTGGAAACACCATATATTTT. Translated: CASSPTRTGTGNTIYF.

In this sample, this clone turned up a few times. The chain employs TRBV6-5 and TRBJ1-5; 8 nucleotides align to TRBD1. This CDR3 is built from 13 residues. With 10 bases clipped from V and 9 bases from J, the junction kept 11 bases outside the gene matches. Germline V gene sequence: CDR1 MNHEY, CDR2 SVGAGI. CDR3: CATRTGRLGPQHF. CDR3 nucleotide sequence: TGTGCCACTAGGACAGGGCGCCTAGGGCCCCAGCATTTT.

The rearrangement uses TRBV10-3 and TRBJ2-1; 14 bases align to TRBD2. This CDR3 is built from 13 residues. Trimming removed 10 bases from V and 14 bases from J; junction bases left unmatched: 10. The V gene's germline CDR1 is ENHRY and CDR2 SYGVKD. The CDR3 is CATGTSGSGWEFF. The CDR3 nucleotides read TGTGCCACGGGGACTAGCGGGAGTGGGTGGGAGTTCTTC.

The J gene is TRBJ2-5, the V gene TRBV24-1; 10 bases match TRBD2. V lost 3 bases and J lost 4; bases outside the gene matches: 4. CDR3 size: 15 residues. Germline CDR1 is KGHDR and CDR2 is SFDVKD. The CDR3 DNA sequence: TGTGCCACCAGTGATCCTAGCGGGGGATTAGAGACCCAGTACTTC. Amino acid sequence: CATSDPSGGLETQYF.

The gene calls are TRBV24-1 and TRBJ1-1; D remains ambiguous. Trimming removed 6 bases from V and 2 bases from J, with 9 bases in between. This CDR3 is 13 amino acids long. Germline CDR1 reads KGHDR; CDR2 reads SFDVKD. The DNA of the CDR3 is TGTGCCACCAGTAAGAGAGAAAACACTGAAGCTTTCTTT. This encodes CATSKRENTEAFF.

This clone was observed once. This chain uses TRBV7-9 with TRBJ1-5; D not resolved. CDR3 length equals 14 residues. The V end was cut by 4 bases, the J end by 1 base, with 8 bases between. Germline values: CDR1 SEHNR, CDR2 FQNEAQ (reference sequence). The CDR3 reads CASSSGISNQPQHF. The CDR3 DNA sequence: TGTGCCAGCAGCTCCGGGATAAGCAATCAGCCCCAGCATTTT.

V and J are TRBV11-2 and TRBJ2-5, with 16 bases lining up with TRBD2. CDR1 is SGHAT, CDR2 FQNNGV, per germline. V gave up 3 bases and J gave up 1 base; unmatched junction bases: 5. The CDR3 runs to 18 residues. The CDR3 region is CASSLGLAGGLGQETQYF. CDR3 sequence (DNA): TGTGCCAGCAGCTTGGGACTAGCGGGAGGGCTGGGCCAAGAGACCCAGTACTTC.